This T cell receptor (beta chain) was obtained from a study of blood T cells in healthy people across ages (dated by TCRdb to 2015 to 2017). General notes on the study: Template switching captured roughly one uniquely barcoded TCR beta cDNA molecule per two T cells in model experiments. Using deep sequencing normalized with unique cDNA molecular identifiers, the study measured how TCR beta repertoire diversity changes with age. Four age groups were formed from the donors: young (average approximately 15 years), middle-aged (around 40), aged (around 62) and long-lived (approximately 80). To avoid experimental bias, donors of different ages were distributed randomly across sequencing lanes. Using the same blood draw, the study looked at two additional independent replicas of 1 million unique cDNA reads for two donors, one aged 18 to 30 and the other aged 80 or older.

The germline V gene (reference sequence) specifies LGHDT as CDR1 and YNNKEL as CDR2. The cysteine opens and the phenylalanine closes a CDR3 of 16 amino acids. Solely the CDR3 DNA is kept, with 48 bases framed from the first base. Here V drops 4 bases and J drops 2 bases, and the junction holds 5 bases not matched to any gene. Broader findings and caveats from the paper: Observed TCR beta diversity correlated strongly with the percentage of naive T cells measured by flow cytometry. Observed TCR beta diversity per million T cells fell roughly linearly with age, and a significant reduction was already apparent by age around 36. Compared with the aged group, the long-lived group had more naive CD4+ T cells, fewer expanded clones and increased TCR diversity, a pattern suggesting age selection. Estimates of total diversity from one million sequenced T cells were regarded as lower bounds and underestimates. The CMV infection status of donors was not known, potentially confounding age-related changes in expanded clonotypes. Conclusive comparison of naive and antigen-experienced compartments was prevented by the profiling of bulk unsorted PBMCs.

The donors were roughly 40 Caucasian individuals from Russia, aged about 6 to 100 years, who were systemically healthy. Each donor gave about 9.2 milliliters of peripheral blood, drawn into EDTA-treated Vacutainer tubes. Ficoll-Paque density-gradient centrifugation was used to isolate PBMCs, with at least 7 million obtained per sample. Total RNA, at least 5.5 micrograms per sample, was extracted from PBMCs with Trizol reagent. Naive CD45RAhigh/CD27high T cell percentages were measured by flow cytometry on a PBMC aliquot from every donor. In its sample, this clonotype was seen a few times. It lacks a known antigen. Base qualities are missing; no much larger clone stands one base away. Receptor amplification or capture employed 5' RACE. Sequencing took place on an Illumina HiSeq 2500. A second PCR of roughly 6 to 11 cycles was run with a J-beta primer mix and a sample-barcoded 5' primer. A unique molecular identifier was introduced onto each TCR beta cDNA molecule by a template-switch 5' adaptor carrying 12 random nucleotides. Each sample yielded at least 3 million CDR3-containing paired-end reads. All of the RNA was converted into first-strand cDNA using the Mint cDNA synthesis kit, with a TRBC-specific oligonucleotide serving as the primer. Following uracil-DNA glycosylase treatment, a first 18-cycle PCR with universal primers M1SS and BC2_uni_R was performed on all cDNA. In the source study's methods: For normalization, 1 million high-quality reads, each with a distinct molecular identifier, were randomly selected from each sample. Instead of being binned into consensus sequences, reads that shared molecular identifiers were thrown out. MiTCR, set to a Q25 quality threshold and the strictest error-elimination algorithm, was used for CDR3 identification, clonotype clustering and error correction. A nonparametric unseen species model using Euler transformation provided a lower-bound estimate of total TCR beta diversity. Using fastp trimming at Q25 and MiXCR clonotype assembly, TCRdb reanalyzed the public sequencing data and kept in-frame beta chains. Every CDR3 protein is listed once, alongside the most common genes and DNA of its rows. In this record, the V and J calls reflect TCRdb's handling and not the investigators' own analysis. Within this sample are roughly 1.6 million distinct CDR3 sequences, with almost 35% of them counted one time only. The top ten clones comprise around 11% of the sample.

The sample taken for sequencing was blood. The receptor was isolated from a woman aged 30 to 39 in good health. The chain employs TRBV3-1 and TRBJ2-1; a stretch of 10 junction bases matches TRBD2. CDR3 region: CASSPPTSGAYNEQFF. The DNA sequence is TGTGCCAGCAGCCCTCCTACTAGCGGGGCCTACAATGAGCAGTTCTTC.